Detailed here is one T cell receptor beta chain. The donors, healthy Caucasians from Russia, were aged roughly 6 to 100. Total RNA amounts of at least 5.5 micrograms were extracted per sample. This record belongs to a study of blood T cells in healthy people across ages. A J-beta primer mix and a sample-barcoded 5' primer were used in a second PCR of roughly 7 to 12 cycles. One entry per CDR3 protein, called by TCRdb with MiXCR from the 5' RACE reads. The sample lists hundreds of thousands of distinct CDR3 sequences, more than 45% occurring once. CDR3 size: 13 residues. Between the trimmed V and J ends, which lost 0 bases and 1 base, there was a span of 6 bases. Looked up from germline, CDR1 is GTSNPN and CDR2 is SVGIG (reference sequence).

The chain recombines TRBV30 with TRBJ1-2; D remains unclear. Sequencing used blood. The sequence was obtained from a young man in good health. As DNA, the CDR3 is TGTGCCTGGAGTGTAGTGGATAACTATGGCTACACCTTC. Its translation is CAWSVVDNYGYTF.